The clone carrying this T cell receptor beta chain was recorded many times. What it binds is unknown. PCR was performed a second time for about 6 to 12 cycles using a sample-barcoded 5' primer and a J-beta primer mix. The authors tagged each cDNA molecule using a template-switch adaptor with 12 random nucleotides. MiXCR, run by TCRdb on the 5' RACE reads, gives a single entry per CDR3 protein. The repertoire holds some 1.7 million distinct CDR3 sequences, with 28% as singletons. The V and J ends lost 5 bases and 4 bases respectively, with 17 bases between them. The CDR3 runs to 15 residues. Germline CDR1 and CDR2: SEHNR and FQNEAQ (reference sequence). This specimen belongs to a study of blood T cells in healthy people across ages. Study outcomes and limitations: Roughly linear declines in TCR beta diversity per million T cells occurred with age.

Donors were systemically healthy Caucasian individuals from Russia aged about 6 to 100 years. Isolation of PBMCs gave at least 6.5 million cells per sample. Specimen: blood. This clonotype originated in a young woman in good health. The chain carries TRBV7-9 and TRBJ2-5; D is perhaps TRBD2 (6 bases). CDR3 coding DNA: TGTGCCAGCAGCCCAGTTTCGGGACTGGGAGAGACCCAGTACTTC. The encoded protein is CASSPVSGLGETQYF.